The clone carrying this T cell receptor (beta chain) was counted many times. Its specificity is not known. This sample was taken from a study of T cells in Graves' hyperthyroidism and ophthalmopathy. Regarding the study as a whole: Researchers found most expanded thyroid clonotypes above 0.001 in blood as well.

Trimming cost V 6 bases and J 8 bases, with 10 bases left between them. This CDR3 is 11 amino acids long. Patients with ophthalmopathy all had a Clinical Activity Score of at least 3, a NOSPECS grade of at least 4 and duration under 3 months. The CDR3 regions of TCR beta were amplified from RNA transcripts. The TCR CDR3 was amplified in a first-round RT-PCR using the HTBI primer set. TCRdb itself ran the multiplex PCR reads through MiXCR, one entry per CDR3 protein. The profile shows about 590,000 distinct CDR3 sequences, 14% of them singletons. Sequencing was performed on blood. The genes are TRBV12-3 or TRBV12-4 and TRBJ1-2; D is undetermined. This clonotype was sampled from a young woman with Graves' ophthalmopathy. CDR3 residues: CASSLGYGYTF. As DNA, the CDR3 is TGTGCCAGCAGCCTCGGCTACGGCTACACCTTC.